The source of this T cell receptor (beta chain) is a study of blood T cells in healthy people across ages. With V trimmed by 0 bases and J by 7 bases, 7 bases remained unmatched. Germline CDR1 LNHNV, CDR2 YYDKDF (reference sequence). CDR3 size: 16 residues. About this clonotype itself: What it binds is not known.

Study findings and constraints: TCR beta diversity was tightly associated with the proportion of naive T cells. Among T cells, TCR beta diversity per million cells dropped roughly linearly as age rose.

It was with a sample-barcoded 5' primer and a J-beta primer mix that a second PCR of roughly 6 to 12 cycles was run. Each CDR3 protein gets one entry after TCRdb re-called the 5' RACE reads with MiXCR. This repertoire shows about 500,000 distinct CDR3 sequences, around 24% found once; its top ten account for 8.5% to 9.5%. The sample also formed part of further work on T cells of mothers and their children. In that study: For each mother, over 8.5 million TCR beta CDR3 reads were obtained, and for each child, around 3.1 million.

The chain combines TRBV15 with TRBJ1-2, with TRBD1 matching 11 bases. The sequenced sample consisted of blood. This TCR was recovered from a boy younger than 18 in good health. The CDR3 reads CATSRDRGTGGFGYTF. CDR3 nucleotide sequence: TGTGCCACCAGCAGAGATCGGGGGACAGGGGGATTTGGCTACACCTTC.